The rows below give T cell receptor beta chains drawn from one sample of a study of early T cells in non-severe SARS-CoV-2 infection. TCRdb recomputed calls from the 5' RACE reads with MiXCR, one row per CDR3 protein. This sample has approximately 60,000 distinct CDR3 sequences, with approximately 12% found just once. Sequenced material: whole blood. Source of these receptors: an adult who was a healthcare worker with PCR-confirmed SARS-CoV-2 infection or an uninfected control (not recorded which). Each CDR3 is given with its conserved first and last residue. The order of the fields is V gene, clone size, D gene, J gene, CDR3 protein, CDR3 DNA. A D gene is named only where the DNA matches it firmly. Size is omitted from some rows. Given values are once, few, many or a class for expanded clones.

TRBV6-6	many	TRBD1	TRBJ2-2	CASRKDRGRFTGELFF	TGTGCCAGCAGAAAGGACAGGGGGCGCTTCACCGGGGAGCTGTTTTTT
TRBV24-1	NA	NA	TRBJ2-2	CAPLAQSGELFF	TGTGCCCCTCTCGCGCAGTCCGGGGAGCTGTTTTTT
TRBV4-3	few	NA	TRBJ2-1	CASSQDLQNPYNEQFF	TGCGCCAGCAGCCAAGATTTGCAAAACCCCTACAATGAGCAGTTCTTC
TRBV19	few	TRBD2	TRBJ2-3	CASTPSGGITDTQYF	TGTGCCAGTACCCCAAGCGGGGGAATCACAGATACGCAGTATTTT
TRBV4-3	NA	NA	TRBJ2-3	CASSQDIGGDTQYF	TGCGCCAGCAGCCAAGATATTGGAGGAGATACGCAGTATTTT
TRBV20-1	NA	TRBD2	TRBJ2-5	CSARSASGSQETQYF	TGCAGTGCTAGATCTGCTAGCGGGTCGCAAGAGACCCAGTACTTC
TRBV6-5	few	NA	TRBJ2-3	CASSSGQDTQYF	TGTGCCAGCAGCTCGGGCCAAGATACGCAGTATTTT
TRBV7-2	NA	TRBD1	TRBJ1-2	CASSLGTGLTYGYTF	TGTGCCAGCAGCTTAGGGACAGGGCTTACGTATGGCTACACCTTC
TRBV19	many	NA	TRBJ1-1	CASSTTANTEAFF	TGTGCCAGTAGTACCACAGCGAACACTGAAGCTTTCTTT
TRBV7-7	few	TRBD1	TRBJ2-2	CASSFDRGTGELFF	TGTGCTAGCAGCTTCGACAGGGGAACCGGGGAGCTGTTTTTT
TRBV5-1	NA	NA	TRBJ1-1	CASRGQMNTEAFF	TGCGCCAGCAGAGGACAGATGAACACTGAAGCTTTCTTT
TRBV7-2	NA	NA	TRBJ2-5	CASSLGTLQETQYF	TGTGCCAGCAGCTTAGGGACCCTACAAGAGACCCAGTACTTC
TRBV20-1	NA	TRBD1	TRBJ1-4	CSARDRGLTNEKLFF	TGCAGTGCTAGAGACAGGGGGCTGACTAATGAAAAACTGTTTTTT
TRBV20-1	NA	TRBD1	TRBJ2-7	CSAAPRGQQEQYF	TGCAGTGCTGCACCCCGGGGACAGCAAGAGCAGTACTTC
TRBV12-3/TRBV12-4	many	NA	TRBJ1-1	CASSFGGANTEAFF	TGTGCCAGCAGTTTCGGGGGAGCGAACACTGAAGCTTTCTTT
TRBV13	NA	NA	TRBJ2-7	CASSPRGIRSYEQYF	TGTGCCAGCAGCCCTAGGGGGATCAGGTCCTACGAGCAGTACTTC
TRBV7-3	NA	NA	TRBJ1-1	CASSPAGTYTEAFF	TGTGCCAGCAGCCCGGCCGGGACCTACACTGAAGCTTTCTTT
TRBV11-2	many	NA	TRBJ2-1	CASSSDGLTSWSYNEQFF	TGTGCCAGCAGCTCGGACGGGCTTACTAGTTGGTCCTACAATGAGCAGTTCTTC
TRBV7-9	once	TRBD2	TRBJ2-2	CASSAPGGAGDSTGELFF	TGTGCCAGCAGCGCCCCGGGAGGAGCGGGGGACTCCACCGGGGAGCTGTTTTTT
TRBV18	NA	NA	TRBJ2-3	CATNRVGTDTQYF	TGTGCCACCAACAGGGTGGGCACAGATACGCAGTATTTT
TRBV29-1	few	NA	TRBJ2-3	CSVGGVTSTDTQYF	TGCAGCGTTGGGGGTGTCACTAGCACAGATACGCAGTATTTT
TRBV5-1	few	NA	TRBJ2-5	CASSATGMGQETQYF	TGCGCCAGCAGCGCTACAGGGATGGGTCAAGAGACCCAGTACTTC
TRBV27	few	NA	TRBJ2-1	CASSFRAPLSGGDEQFF	TGTGCCAGCAGTTTTAGAGCTCCTCTAAGCGGTGGGGATGAGCAGTTCTTC
TRBV6-5	NA	TRBD1	TRBJ1-1	CASSYTGEGGTEAFF	TGTGCCAGCAGTTACACAGGGGAGGGTGGCACTGAAGCTTTCTTT
TRBV5-5	few	NA	TRBJ1-1	CASSLEGGWLTEAFF	TGTGCCAGCAGCTTGGAAGGAGGGTGGTTGACTGAAGCTTTCTTT
TRBV29-1	NA	NA	TRBJ2-3	CSVEDTQYF	TGCAGCGTCGAAGATACGCAGTATTTT
TRBV7-2	few	NA	TRBJ2-1	CASSLVLEQFF	TGTGCCAGCAGCTTAGTGTTGGAGCAGTTCTTC
TRBV6-5	many	TRBD2	TRBJ2-5	CASSRLAGGKETQYF	TGTGCCAGCAGCAGACTAGCGGGGGGAAAAGAGACCCAGTACTTC
TRBV7-2	NA	NA	TRBJ1-2	CASSRYRRDAYNYGYTF	TGTGCCAGCAGCCGATATCGCCGGGACGCTTACAACTATGGCTACACCTTC
TRBV20-1	many	NA	TRBJ1-4	CSARAGGLKEKLFF	TGCAGTGCTAGAGCGGGGGGGCTTAAGGAAAAACTGTTTTTT
TRBV2	few	TRBD2	TRBJ2-1	CASSEVGSGAYNEQFF	TGTGCCAGCAGTGAAGTCGGTAGCGGGGCCTACAATGAGCAGTTCTTC
TRBV19	NA	NA	TRBJ1-2	CASSRDWDGYTF	TGTGCCAGTAGTCGGGACTGGGATGGCTACACCTTC
TRBV7-3	many	NA	TRBJ1-5	CASSLDGNQPQHF	TGTGCCAGCAGCTTAGATGGCAATCAGCCCCAGCATTTT